The present TCR beta chain was sequenced within a study of memory CD4+ T cells and cytomegalovirus serostatus. The CDR3 consists of 13 residues. Trimming removed 6 bases from V and 3 bases from J, with 11 bases in between. Germline V gene sequence: CDR1 MNHEY, CDR2 SMNVEV (reference sequence). Profiling relied on immunoSEQ multiplex PCR, and the TCRdb table lists in-frame clones only, not all of them. The repertoire holds about 58,000 clones, with 82% as singletons. Single viable CD3+CD4+CD8-CD45RO+ cells were sorted as the memory CD4+ T cells. Sequenced material: memory CD4+ T cells from blood. The TCR sequence derives from an adult in good health and CMV-seronegative. Some clones in this sample may be carry-over from other donors' samples. The V call is TRBV27, the J call TRBJ1-1; D is undetermined. The CDR3 DNA reads TGTGCCAGCAGGCAGACTAGGTACACTGAAGCTTTCTTT. As protein: CASRQTRYTEAFF.